This T cell receptor beta chain appears in the sequencing data of a study of shared clonotypes between healthy human individuals. TCRdb's copy holds only in-frame clones and misses some; the assay was immunoSEQ multiplex PCR. The sample includes fewer than 600,000 clones, roughly four fifths of them seen just once. This CDR3 has 13 residues. The V and J ends lost 5 bases and 5 bases respectively, with 12 bases between them. CDR1 is SNHLY and CDR2 is FYNNEI in the germline V gene. This clone appeared once. The genes are TRBV2 and TRBJ2-5; tentatively, D is TRBD2 (6 bases). The sequence came from a woman in her 40s in good health. Some clones in this sample may be carry-over from other donors' samples. The sequenced material came from PBMCs. CDR3 protein: CASSRSGVETQYF. Here the CDR3 DNA reads TGTGCCAGCAGTCGGTCGGGAGTGGAGACCCAGTACTTC.